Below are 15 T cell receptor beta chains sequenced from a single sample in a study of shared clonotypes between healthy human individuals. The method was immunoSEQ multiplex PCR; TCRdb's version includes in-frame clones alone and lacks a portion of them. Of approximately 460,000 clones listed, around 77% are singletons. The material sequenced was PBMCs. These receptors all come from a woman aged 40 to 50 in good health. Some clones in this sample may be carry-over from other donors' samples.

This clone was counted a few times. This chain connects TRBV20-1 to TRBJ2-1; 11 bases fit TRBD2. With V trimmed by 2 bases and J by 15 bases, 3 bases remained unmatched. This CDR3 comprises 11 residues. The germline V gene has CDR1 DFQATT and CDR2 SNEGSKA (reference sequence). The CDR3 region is CSARSSGRPFF. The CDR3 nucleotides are TGCAGTGCTAGATCTAGCGGGAGGCCGTTCTTC.

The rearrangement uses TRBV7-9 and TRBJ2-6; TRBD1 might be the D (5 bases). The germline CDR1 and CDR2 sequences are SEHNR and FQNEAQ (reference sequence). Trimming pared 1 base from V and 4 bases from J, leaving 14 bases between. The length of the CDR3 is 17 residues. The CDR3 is CASSLDGRALGANVLTF. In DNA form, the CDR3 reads TGTGCCAGCAGCTTAGACGGCAGGGCGTTGGGGGCCAACGTCCTGACTTTC.

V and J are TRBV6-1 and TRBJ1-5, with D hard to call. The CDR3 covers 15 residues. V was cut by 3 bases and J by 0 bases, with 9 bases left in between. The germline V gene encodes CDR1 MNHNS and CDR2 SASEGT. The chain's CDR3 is CASSDSHYSNQPQHF. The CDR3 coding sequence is TGTGCCAGCAGTGACAGTCACTATAGCAATCAGCCCCAGCATTTT.

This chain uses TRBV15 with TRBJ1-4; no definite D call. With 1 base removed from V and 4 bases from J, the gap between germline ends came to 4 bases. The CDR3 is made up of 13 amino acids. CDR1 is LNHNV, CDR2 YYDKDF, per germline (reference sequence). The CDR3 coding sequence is TGTGCCACCAGCAGAGCTGTTAATGAAAAACTGTTTTTT. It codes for CATSRAVNEKLFF.

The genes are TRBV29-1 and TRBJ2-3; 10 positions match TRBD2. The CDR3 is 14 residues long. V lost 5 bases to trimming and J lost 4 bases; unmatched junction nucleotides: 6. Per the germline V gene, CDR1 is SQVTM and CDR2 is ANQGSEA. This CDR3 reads CSVPSGSRADTQYF. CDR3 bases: TGCAGCGTTCCTAGCGGGAGCCGAGCAGATACGCAGTATTTT.

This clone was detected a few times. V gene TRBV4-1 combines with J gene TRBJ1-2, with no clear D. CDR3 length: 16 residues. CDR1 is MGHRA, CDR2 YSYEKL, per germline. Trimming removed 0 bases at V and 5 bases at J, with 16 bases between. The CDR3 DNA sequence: TGCGCCAGCAGCCAAGATTCCTTCGGTCAAATTTATGGCTACACCTTC. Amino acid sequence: CASSQDSFGQIYGYTF.

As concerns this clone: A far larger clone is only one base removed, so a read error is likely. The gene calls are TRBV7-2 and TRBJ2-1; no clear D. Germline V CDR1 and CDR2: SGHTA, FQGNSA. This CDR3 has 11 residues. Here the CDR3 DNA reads TGTGCCAGCAGCTTCTACAGTGAGCAGTTCTTC. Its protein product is CASSFYSEQFF.

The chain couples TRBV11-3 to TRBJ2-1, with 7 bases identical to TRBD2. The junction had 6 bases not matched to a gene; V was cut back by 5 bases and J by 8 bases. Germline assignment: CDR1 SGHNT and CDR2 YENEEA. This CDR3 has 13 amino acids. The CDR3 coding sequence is TGTGCCAGCAGCCAGGGAGGGAGTGATGAGCAGTTCTTC. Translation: CASSQGGSDEQFF. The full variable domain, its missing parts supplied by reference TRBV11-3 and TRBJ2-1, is EAGVVQSPRYKIIEKKQPVAFWCNPISGHNTLYWYLQNLGQGPELLIRYENEEAVDDSQLPKDRFSAERLKGVDSTLKIQPAELGDSAVYLCASSQGGSDEQFFGPGTRLTVL.

As DNA, the CDR3 is TGTGCCAGCAGCTTTAATTCCTACGAGCAGTACTTC. Its translation is CASSFNSYEQYF. The V call is TRBV5-5, the J call TRBJ2-7; D call uncertain. Trimming stripped 2 bases from V and 1 base from J, with 4 bases between. Germline values: CDR1 SGHKS, CDR2 YYEKEE (reference sequence). CDR3 size: 12 residues.

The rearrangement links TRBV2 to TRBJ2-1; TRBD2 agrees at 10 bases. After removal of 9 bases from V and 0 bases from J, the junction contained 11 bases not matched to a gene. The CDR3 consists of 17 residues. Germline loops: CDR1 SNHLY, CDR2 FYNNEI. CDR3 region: CARRTSGPTSSYNEQFF. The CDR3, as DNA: TGTGCCAGACGGACTAGCGGCCCAACCAGCTCCTACAATGAGCAGTTCTTC.

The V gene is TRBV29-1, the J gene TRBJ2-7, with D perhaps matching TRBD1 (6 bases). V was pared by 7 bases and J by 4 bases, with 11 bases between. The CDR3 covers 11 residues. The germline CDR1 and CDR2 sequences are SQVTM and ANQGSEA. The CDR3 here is CSALQGYEQYF. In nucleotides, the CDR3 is TGCAGCGCCCTCCAGGGGTACGAGCAGTACTTC.

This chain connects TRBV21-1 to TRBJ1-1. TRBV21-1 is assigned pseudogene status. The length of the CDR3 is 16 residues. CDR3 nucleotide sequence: TGTGCCAGCAGCAACAGGGGCCAAATCGGGAGGACTGAAGCTTTCTTT. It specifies CASSNRGQIGRTEAFF.

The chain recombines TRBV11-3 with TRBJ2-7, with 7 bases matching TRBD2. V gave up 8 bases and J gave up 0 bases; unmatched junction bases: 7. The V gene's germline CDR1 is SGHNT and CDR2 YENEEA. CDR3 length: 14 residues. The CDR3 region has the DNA TGTGCCAGCGGGAAGACTAGCAGCTCCTACGAGCAGTACTTC. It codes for CASGKTSSSYEQYF.

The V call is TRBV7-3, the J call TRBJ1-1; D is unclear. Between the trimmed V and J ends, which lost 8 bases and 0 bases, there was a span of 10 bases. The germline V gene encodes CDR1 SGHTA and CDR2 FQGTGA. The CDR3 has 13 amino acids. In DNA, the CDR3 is TGTGCCAGCCGCCGCGACATGAACACTGAAGCTTTCTTT. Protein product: CASRRDMNTEAFF.

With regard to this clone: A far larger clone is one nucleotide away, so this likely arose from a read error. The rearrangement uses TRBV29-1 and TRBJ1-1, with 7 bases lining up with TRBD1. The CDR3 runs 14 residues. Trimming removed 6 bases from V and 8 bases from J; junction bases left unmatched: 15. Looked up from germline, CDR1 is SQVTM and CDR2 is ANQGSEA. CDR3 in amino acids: CSVTNRDSFLEAFF. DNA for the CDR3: TGCAGCGTAACAAACCGGGACAGCTTTTTAGAAGCTTTCTTT.